This T cell receptor beta chain was observed in a study of cytomegalovirus exposure and HLA in healthy donors (dated by TCRdb to 2016 to 2017). About the full investigation: According to an earlier analysis of 587 of the donors, about 190 million T cells yielded 117 million unique TCR beta sequences and about 280 Gb of sequence data. Roughly 300 gigabases of sequencing data and tens of millions of unique TCR sequences were included in an early release covering 550 to 650 HLA-typed donors. Among the approximately 400 genotyped donors, around 81% belonged to the genetic ancestry cluster associated with self-reported Caucasian donors. The study aimed to test whether signatures of past pathogen exposure could be identified by cataloging public T cell receptors. The study profiled the T cell repertoires of around 700 subjects by immunosequencing and related them to cytomegalovirus serostatus. A separate validation cohort of roughly 120 different subjects was used in addition to the roughly 700-subject first cohort. To predict cytomegalovirus infection status, the study combined high-throughput TCR immunosequencing, statistical association of individual TCRs with disease status, and machine learning. A later analysis re-analyzed previously published TCR beta repertoires from approximately 670 donors and added high-resolution HLA genotyping to study TCR occurrence patterns. Rather than drawing on any new phenotypic data, the later analysis identified candidate immune exposures from TCR beta sequences and the way those sequences occurred across donors. An earlier analysis of several hundred of the donors applied high-throughput TCR beta sequencing to assess whether each TCR beta V gene segment acted as functional or pseudogenic. Donor age, sex, ethnicity and CMV serostatus were compiled together with the repertoire data. In a later genetic analysis, genome-wide SNP genotypes for about 55% of the roughly 700 donors were used, and that subset was treated as a discovery cohort. All discovery cohort repertoires had been generated using a single sequencing platform. Class I and class II HLA loci were covered by the typing at four-digit resolution. The number of typed donors differed by locus: about 629-630 for A, B, C, DRB1 and DQB1; some 500 for DQA1; about 600 for DPA1; and 400 to 480 for DPB1. Four to six DR-DQ haplotypes were handled as single units for association and clustering, since linkage in the cohort was strong. Among around 400 genotyped donors of the cohort, an average of about 240,000 unique TCR beta nucleotide sequences were sequenced per donor, about a sixth of them non-productive. Here is what the overall study found, with its caveats: An association between a missense DCLRE1C variant and V-gene and J-gene trimming of TCR beta chains was found in a later genetic analysis and replicated in an independent cohort. Assigning TCR associations to individual alleles was difficult when HLA alleles, especially DR and DQ, strongly co-occurred. A further reported finding was that TCR beta sequences accurately predicted the HLA-A and HLA-B alleles for most subjects in the first cohort. Three of the identified cytomegalovirus-associated TCR beta chains were confirmed in vitro to be specific for cytomegalovirus antigens. Linkage disequilibrium might explain the correlated functional status among segregating V segments, but an unknown experimental factor could not be ruled out. A later analysis found that HLA-associated TCR beta chains were more clonally expanded and had lower generation probabilities than equally common non-associated chains. In an earlier analysis of about 540 of the donors, most TCR beta V segments were observed in productive rearrangements about 90% or about 30% of the time, broadly matching IMGT annotations. Because HLA typing was missing for some donors at each locus, association tests included only the typed subset. Cytomegalovirus status was reported to be diagnosed by the classifier with high specificity and sensitivity in both the original and validation cohorts. While some public TCRs were present in many individuals, most TCR sequences turned up only very rarely across donors. A later genetic analysis reported fewer N-insertions in productive TCRs among donors in an Asian-associated ancestry cluster than the roughly 700-donor mean. In a later analysis, the rate of TCR association differed among HLA loci, with DRB1 alleles having the most associated TCRs and HLA-C alleles having the fewest. A cluster of highly shared sequence variants was judged likely to represent a technical artifact of the sequencing pipeline. In a later analysis, several top co-occurrence clusters were reported to appear linked to parvovirus B19, influenza, CMV and Epstein-Barr virus. At a false discovery rate of 0.05, a later analysis linked about 16,000 TCR beta sequences to specific HLA alleles. The study gave a list of under 200 TCR beta chains associated with cytomegalovirus. Immune exposure information for the cohort was limited to CMV serostatus. In this cohort, only TCR beta chains were sequenced, and detectable features were limited by the absence of alpha or paired-chain data. Because counts were too low, about 18 rarely observed V segments, including chromosome 9 orphons, were excluded from the earlier analysis of some 590 of the donors. Presence/absence analyses assumed roughly uniform sequencing depth across donors, an assumption that may not hold. Some IMGT-functional V segments, including TRBV6-2 and TRBV6-3, could not be distinguished by the 87-base-pair reads and were therefore excluded. Most CMV-associated TCR beta chains appeared to be HLA-restricted in a later analysis, and the HLA associations seemed to be driven largely by CMV exposure. The authors suggested that the approach could potentially be generalized to other disease states and immunological phenotypes.

The cohort comprised several hundred healthy bone marrow donors. At the time of sampling, all cohort members were nominally healthy, though unrecorded immune exposures were likely present. The donor was CMV seronegative and was included in the group of several hundred seronegative cohort members. Each donor provided a peripheral blood sample, and peripheral blood mononuclear cells were used for TCR beta sequencing. The Qiagen DNeasy Blood Extraction Kit was used to extract genomic DNA from the blood cell samples. CDR3 length: 17 amino acids, cysteine to phenylalanine. The only DNA kept is the CDR3, 51 bases in frame from the first base. As concerns this clone: There is no known antigen for this receptor. Base qualities are not at hand, and no much larger clone is one base apart.

The method behind the library was the immunoSEQ multiplex PCR assay. The multiplex PCR relied on a mix of 60 forward primers for TCR Vbeta segments and 13 reverse primers for TCR Jbeta segments. Amplification of the CDR3 region of rearranged TCR beta genes was performed with a multiplex PCR assay on genomic DNA. On the Illumina HiSeq System, the amplified TCR beta libraries were sequenced as 87-base-pair reads. Regarding the original processing steps: In a later analysis, tens of millions of unique TCR beta chains were counted across the 650 to 700 repertoires, and about 10 million of these chains were shared by at least two donors. Raw reads were error-corrected and collapsed into unique sequences with a nearest-neighbor algorithm that merged closely related sequences to remove PCR and sequencing errors. V, D and J gene segments were assigned by aligning CDR3 sequences to IMGT reference sequences. For a sequence to be retained, at least a six-nucleotide match to both a V gene segment and a J gene segment was required. A rearrangement counted as productive if the CDR3 had no stop codons and remained in frame with V and J, and every other rearrangement counted as non-productive. Following IMGT convention, CDR3 was defined as the stretch from the second conserved V-encoded cysteine to the conserved J-encoded phenylalanine. The earlier analysis of some 580 of the donors excluded any sequence lacking an unambiguous match to a single V gene segment. An earlier analysis of just under 600 of the donors called V segments functional above 56.7% productive rearrangements and segregating when the between-donor standard deviation exceeded 5%. A statistical classification framework was built to diagnose cytomegalovirus status from the catalog of TCR beta chain sequences. In a later analysis, TCR nucleotide sequences were compared against IMGT/GENE-DB human TR gene sequences so that V and J genes could be assigned. Using the TCRdist pipeline, a later analysis assigned CDR3 sequences along with most-parsimonious VDJ recombination scenarios. A later analysis defined each TCR beta chain by its CDR3 amino acid sequence plus V-gene family, and excluded reads lacking a unique V-gene family. A later analysis removed 500 to 600 highly shared, low-generation-probability nucleotide sequences to deal with suspected cross-contamination and a sequencing artifact. In a later analysis, a clonal expansion index for each public chain was calculated from normalized within-repertoire ranks of inferred template counts. A later analysis computed generation probabilities with a VDJ recombination model fitted to out-of-frame rearrangements, and checked the results against IGoR. A later analysis scored TCR-TCR, TCR-HLA and TCR-CMV co-occurrence with hypergeometric tests, applying a repertoire-size bias correction to TCR pairs. To estimate false discovery rates, a later analysis permuted the HLA or CMV assignments 20 times. In a later analysis, co-occurring TCRs were grouped with DBSCAN, and TCRdist sequence similarity was added when clustering was performed within HLA-allele-positive subsets. For co-occurrence clustering, repertoires with fewer than 30,000 or more than 120,000 public chains were excluded, along with a handful of repertoires with anomalous nucleotide sharing. TCRdb provides this immuneACCESS table in a form limited to in-frame rearrangements. Some clones are lacking; in checked studies, under half of them reflect an unresolved V gene, and why the rest are absent is not known. V and J calls plus clone size are reproduced from that table; the DNA served to infer D and trimming. This sample is represented by around 180,000 clones; approximately 80% of them were singletons. The ten top clones hold 0.95% to 1.5% of the sample.

Sequenced material: PBMCs. Recombination joined TRBV21-1 with TRBJ1-6; the table's TRBD1 call for D was not verified on the DNA. TRBV21-1 is described as a pseudogene. This receptor was taken from a boy aged 2-15 years in good health and CMV-seronegative. The CDR3 protein: CASSKPGDRAYNSPLHF. The sequence in DNA is TGTGCCAGCAGCAAACCAGGGGACAGGGCCTATAATTCACCCCTCCACTTT.